These T cell receptor beta chains were read from a single sample in a study of blood T cell repertoires in COVID-19. The protocol was immunoSEQ multiplex PCR, while the TCRdb copy is restricted to in-frame clones and leaves out a portion. The sample records some 300,000 clones, roughly nine tenths being singletons. Material: PBMCs or T cells enriched from blood (not recorded which). All receptors come from a woman aged 45 to 65 who had been exposed to COVID-19. Both conserved end residues are part of each CDR3. The D gene is left open where the match is weak. A row's size may be missing; if present it is once, few, many or a size class.

clone_size,d_call,v_call,j_call,cdr3_nt,cdr3_aa
once,.,TRBV6-1,TRBJ1-5,TGTGCCAGCAGTGAACGCGGCATTAGCAATCAGCCCCAGCATTTT,CASSERGISNQPQHF
.,TRBD2,TRBV28,TRBJ2-3,TGTGCCAGCAGAATGGCGGGGGTCACAGATACGCAGTATTTT,CASRMAGVTDTQYF
.,.,TRBV7-9,TRBJ2-5,TGTGCCAGCAGCAAACGGGGACAAGAGACCCAGTACTTC,CASSKRGQETQYF
.,.,TRBV4-1,TRBJ2-1,TGCGCCAGCAGCCAAGAGGGAGGTACGAGCTCCTACAATGAGCAGTTCTTC,CASSQEGGTSSYNEQFF
.,TRBD1,TRBV5-4,TRBJ1-1,TGTGCCAGCGGTGGGACAGGGGCAATGAACACTGAAGCTTTCTTT,CASGGTGAMNTEAFF
.,TRBD1,TRBV3-1/TRBV3-2,TRBJ2-5,TGTGCCAGCAGCCATAAGGGGGCCGTGCAGACCCAGTACTTC,CASSHKGAVQTQYF
.,TRBD1,TRBV5-1,TRBJ1-6,TGCGCCAGCGGAACAGGGGACGCTTCACCCCTCCACTTT,CASGTGDASPLHF
.,TRBD1,TRBV25-1,TRBJ1-6,TGTGCCAGCAGTGAAGCGGGTACGGGGACAGGGGGAAATTCACCCCTCCACTTT,CASSEAGTGTGGNSPLHF
.,TRBD1,TRBV3-1/TRBV3-2,TRBJ1-2,TGTGCCAGCAGCCAAGAGAGAGGGGGCGGCTACACCTTC,CASSQERGGGYTF
.,TRBD2,TRBV5-1,TRBJ2-3,TGCGCCAGCAGCTCAAGGGGACTAGCGGGGTCGGTAGATACGCAGTATTTT,CASSSRGLAGSVDTQYF
once,.,TRBV5-1,TRBJ1-4,TGCGCCAGCAGCTGGCAGGGGTTAGATGAAAAACTGTTTTTT,CASSWQGLDEKLFF
.,.,TRBV5-1,TRBJ2-1,TGCGCCAGCAGCCGCCGACAGGCGATCGATGAGCAGTTCTTC,CASSRRQAIDEQFF
.,.,TRBV30,TRBJ1-5,TGTGCCTGGAGCCAGGGTTTCAATCAGCCCCAGCATTTT,CAWSQGFNQPQHF
once,.,TRBV10-3,TRBJ1-6,TGTGCCATCAGTGATTTGTGGGCAGGTAATTCACCCCTCCACTTT,CAISDLWAGNSPLHF
.,.,TRBV19,TRBJ1-1,TGTGCCAGTAGTGCCACTCGGAACACTGAAGCTTTCTTT,CASSATRNTEAFF
.,.,TRBV9,TRBJ2-1,TGTGCCAGCAGCCCCCCTGGGAGCACCTACAATGAGCAGTTCTTC,CASSPPGSTYNEQFF
few,TRBD2,TRBV7-2,TRBJ2-3,TGTGCCAGCAGCTTAGCCCGACTAGCGGGGGGGTATACGCAGTATTTT,CASSLARLAGGYTQYF
.,.,TRBV28,TRBJ1-2,TGTGCCAGCAGCGCTCCCGTTAGGGGGGGCGGCTACACCTTC,CASSAPVRGGGYTF
.,.,TRBV7-8,TRBJ2-1,TGTGCCAGCAGCCCGTCCTCCTACAATGAGCAGTTCTTC,CASSPSSYNEQFF
.,TRBD2,TRBV3-1/TRBV3-2,TRBJ2-7,TGTGCCAGCAGCCCATGGACTAGCGGTGTCAGCGAGCAGTACTTC,CASSPWTSGVSEQYF
.,.,TRBV3-1/TRBV3-2,TRBJ1-1,TGTGCCAGCAGCCAAGAGCGAGGCAGGGGAGACACTGAAGCTTTCTTT,CASSQERGRGDTEAFF
once,.,TRBV11-2,TRBJ1-6,TGTGCCACCCGGGCCAGGGGCGCTTCACCCCTCCACTTT,CATRARGASPLHF
.,.,TRBV2,TRBJ1-1,TGTGCCAGCAGTCCCTTAGGGGCGGATAAAACTGAAGCTTTCTTT,CASSPLGADKTEAFF
.,TRBD1,TRBV4-2,TRBJ2-7,TGTGCCAGCAGCCAAACAGGGGGCTCCTACGAGCAGTACTTC,CASSQTGGSYEQYF
.,TRBD1,TRBV5-1,TRBJ2-2,TGCGCCAGCAGCTTTCAGGACAGGGGGCGGAGTACCGGGGAGCTGTTTTTT,CASSFQDRGRSTGELFF
.,.,TRBV4-1,TRBJ2-1,TGCGCCAGCAGCCTGACAGTCTCATCCTACAATGAGCAGTTCTTC,CASSLTVSSYNEQFF
.,TRBD1,TRBV5-6,TRBJ1-2,TGTGCCAGCAGCTGGAGGGGGCCTGGGGGCTACACCTTC,CASSWRGPGGYTF
.,.,TRBV12-5,TRBJ1-1,TGTGCTAGTGGTTTTCATTTTTCTGAAGCTTTCTTT,CASGFHFSEAFF
.,.,TRBV2,TRBJ2-3,TGTGCCAGCAGTAAGGACAATCCGACTAGCACAGATACGCAGTATTTT,CASSKDNPTSTDTQYF
.,.,TRBV5-1,TRBJ1-3,TGCGCCAGCAGCTTGGCCGGGAGCTCTGGAAACACCATATATTTT,CASSLAGSSGNTIYF
.,.,TRBV4-1,TRBJ2-7,TGCGCCAGCAGCCAAGGACAGGCCCTATGGGCCTACGAGCAGTACTTC,CASSQGQALWAYEQYF
.,.,TRBV6-1,TRBJ2-7,TGTGCCAGCAGTGAAGCGCTCGGACAGTACTACGAGCAGTACTTC,CASSEALGQYYEQYF
.,TRBD1,TRBV6-5,TRBJ1-4,TGTGCCAGCAGGGAGACAGGGACTAATGAAAAACTGTTTTTT,CASRETGTNEKLFF
.,.,TRBV9,TRBJ2-3,TGTGCCAGCAGCGCCGGGACTGGAACAGATACGCAGTATTTT,CASSAGTGTDTQYF
.,TRBD1,TRBV2,TRBJ1-5,TGTGCCAGAAGGGACAGTCTCATTGAGCCCCAGCATTTT,CARRDSLIEPQHF
.,TRBD2,TRBV3-1/TRBV3-2,TRBJ2-1,TGTGCCAGCAGCCCTCAGGGGGGTAGCGGGGGCCTAATCTACAATGAGCAGTTCTTC,CASSPQGGSGGLIYNEQFF
.,.,TRBV6-5,TRBJ2-7,TGTGCCAGTAGGGACTGGACCTACGAGCAGTACTTC,CASRDWTYEQYF
.,.,TRBV25-1,TRBJ2-3,TGTGCCAGCAACCTCAAGGGAGCGAACACAGATACGCAGTATTTT,CASNLKGANTDTQYF
.,.,TRBV28,TRBJ2-7,TGTGCCAGCAGCCGATCCTTAAGAGAGGCCGGGCAGTACTTC,CASSRSLREAGQYF
.,TRBD1,TRBV18,TRBJ2-7,TGTGCCAGCACCTTGACAGGGGGCTACGAGCAGTACTTC,CASTLTGGYEQYF
.,.,TRBV25-1,TRBJ1-2,TGTGCCAGCAACACCGGGGGGGTAGGAGGCTACACCTTC,CASNTGGVGGYTF
.,TRBD2,TRBV6-4,TRBJ2-3,TGTGCCAGCAGTGACAGGGGAGCGGGGGCTTTGAGAGATACGCAGTATTTT,CASSDRGAGALRDTQYF
once,TRBD2,TRBV9,TRBJ2-1,TGTGCCAGCAGCGAATCCGGGACTAGCGGGGGGCATGAGCAGTTCTTC,CASSESGTSGGHEQFF
.,TRBD1,TRBV5-5,TRBJ1-1,TGTGCCAGCAGTTCCTCGCAACAGGGGTTCACTGAAGCTTTCTTT,CASSSSQQGFTEAFF
.,TRBD1,TRBV6-5,TRBJ1-3,TGTGCCAGCAGAAAACAGGGGAACTCTGGAAACACCATATATTTT,CASRKQGNSGNTIYF
.,TRBD1,TRBV11-2,TRBJ2-4,TGTGCCAGCAGCTTAGATCTCAATCTGGGACAGGGATCCAAAAACATTCAGTACTTC,CASSLDLNLGQGSKNIQYF
.,.,TRBV11-3,TRBJ2-7,TGTGCCAGCAGCCAGGGGCCGACAGGCTACGAGCAGTACTTC,CASSQGPTGYEQYF